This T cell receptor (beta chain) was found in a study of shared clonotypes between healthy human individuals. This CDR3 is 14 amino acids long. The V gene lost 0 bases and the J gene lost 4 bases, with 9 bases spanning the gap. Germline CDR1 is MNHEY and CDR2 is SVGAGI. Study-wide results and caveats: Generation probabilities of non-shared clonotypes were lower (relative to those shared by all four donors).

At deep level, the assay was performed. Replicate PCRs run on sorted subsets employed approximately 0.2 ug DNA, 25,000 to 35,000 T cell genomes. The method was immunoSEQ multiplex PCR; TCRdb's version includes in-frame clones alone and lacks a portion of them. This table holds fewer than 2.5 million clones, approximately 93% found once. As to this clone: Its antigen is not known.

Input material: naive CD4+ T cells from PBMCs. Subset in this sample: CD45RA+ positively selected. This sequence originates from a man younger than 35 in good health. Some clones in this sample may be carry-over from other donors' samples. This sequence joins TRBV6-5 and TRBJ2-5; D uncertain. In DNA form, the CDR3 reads TGTGCCAGCAGTTACTCCCAGACGCGAGAGACCCAGTACTTC. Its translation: CASSYSQTRETQYF.